Sequencing of this T cell receptor (beta chain) was carried out in a study of CD8 T cells in Susac syndrome. Negative isolation was applied to CD8+ and CD4+ T cells, and FACS enrichment was applied to TEMRA cells. An input of about 0.45 to 1 ug of RNA was subjected to reverse transcription using random hexamers. Across 54 Vbeta and 13 Jbeta, immunoSEQ multiplex PCR amplified TCR beta CDR3. TCRdb redid the calling of the immunoSEQ multiplex PCR reads with MiXCR, one entry per CDR3 protein. Found here are about 160,000 distinct CDR3 sequences, about 92% of them singletons; the top ten hold approximately 0.082%. Trimming stripped 6 bases from V and 7 bases from J, with 13 bases between. Germline-derived CDR1 and CDR2 are LNHDA and SQIVND (reference sequence). The CDR3 extends over 12 amino acids.

The origin of this receptor is a human donor in good health. The rearrangement joins TRBV19 to TRBJ2-7; a possible D gene is TRBD2 (5 bases). Specimen: CD4+ T cells from PBMCs. Written as DNA, the CDR3 is TGTGCCAGTAGCAACGGACTGGGGGAGCAGTACTTC. It specifies CASSNGLGEQYF. The whole variable domain, filled in from reference TRBV19 and TRBJ2-7, reads DGGITQSPKYLFRKEGQNVTLSCEQNLNHDAMYWYRQDPGQGLRLIYYSQIVNDFQKGDIAEGYSVSREKKESFPLTVTSAQKNPTAFYLCASSNGLGEQYFGPGTRLTVT.